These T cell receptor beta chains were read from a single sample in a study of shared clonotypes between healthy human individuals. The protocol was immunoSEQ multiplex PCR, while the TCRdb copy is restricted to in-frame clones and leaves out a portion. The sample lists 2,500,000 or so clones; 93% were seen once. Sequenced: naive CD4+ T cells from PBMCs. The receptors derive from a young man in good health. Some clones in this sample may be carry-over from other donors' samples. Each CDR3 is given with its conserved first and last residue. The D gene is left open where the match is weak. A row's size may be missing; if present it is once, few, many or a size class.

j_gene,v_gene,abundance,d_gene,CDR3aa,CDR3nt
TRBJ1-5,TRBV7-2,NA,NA,CASSSGWGQPQHF,TGTGCCAGCAGCTCTGGATGGGGACAGCCCCAGCATTTT
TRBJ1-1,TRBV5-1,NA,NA,CASSLQADLNTEAFF,TGCGCCAGCAGCTTGCAGGCCGACTTGAACACTGAAGCTTTCTTT
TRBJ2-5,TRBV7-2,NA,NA,CASSAGFTRETQYF,TGTGCCAGCAGCGCGGGTTTTACCAGGGAGACCCAGTACTTC
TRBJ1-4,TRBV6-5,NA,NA,CASSYYGRIGEKLFF,TGTGCCAGCAGTTACTATGGCAGGATTGGAGAAAAACTGTTTTTT
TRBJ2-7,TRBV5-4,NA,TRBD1,CASSLNRGFGEQYF,TGTGCCAGCAGCTTGAACAGGGGCTTTGGCGAGCAGTACTTC
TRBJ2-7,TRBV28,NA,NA,CASTPGTGYEQYF,TGTGCCAGCACTCCAGGGACTGGCTACGAGCAGTACTTC
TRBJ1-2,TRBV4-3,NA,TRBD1,CASSQVKTGGDYTF,TGCGCCAGCAGCCAAGTGAAGACAGGGGGTGACTACACCTTC
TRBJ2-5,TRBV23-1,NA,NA,CASSQSPSQETQYF,TGCGCCAGCAGTCAATCGCCCAGCCAAGAGACCCAGTACTTC
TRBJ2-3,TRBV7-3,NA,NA,CASSLIGRLGGNTDTQYF,TGTGCCAGCAGCTTAATAGGTCGACTAGGAGGGAACACAGATACGCAGTATTTT
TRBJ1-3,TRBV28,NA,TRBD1,CASSPRGQGLLNTIYF,TGTGCCAGCAGCCCAAGGGGACAGGGCTTATTAAACACCATATATTTT
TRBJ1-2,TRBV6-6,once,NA,CASSYFGAAGYTF,TGTGCCAGCAGTTACTTCGGGGCAGCGGGCTACACCTTC
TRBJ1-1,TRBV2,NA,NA,CASLVDGATFGEAFF,TGTGCCAGCTTAGTCGATGGGGCGACGTTTGGTGAAGCTTTCTTT
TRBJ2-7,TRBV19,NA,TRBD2,CASSIRYGGASEQYF,TGTGCCAGTAGTATCCGATACGGGGGGGCGAGTGAGCAGTACTTC
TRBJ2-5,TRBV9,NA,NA,CASSVEGLPGETQYF,TGTGCCAGCAGCGTAGAGGGGCTTCCGGGAGAGACCCAGTACTTC
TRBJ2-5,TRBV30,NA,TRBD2,CAWRRLAGPGGETQYF,TGTGCCTGGAGAAGACTAGCGGGGCCAGGGGGGGAGACCCAGTACTTC
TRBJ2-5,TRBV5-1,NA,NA,CASRPPRKETQYF,TGCGCCAGCAGACCACCCAGGAAAGAGACCCAGTACTTC
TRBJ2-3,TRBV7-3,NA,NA,CASSHDGRGTDTQYF,TGTGCCAGCAGCCATGACGGGCGGGGCACAGATACGCAGTATTTT
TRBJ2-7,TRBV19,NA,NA,CASSIAGSQDEQYF,TGTGCCAGTAGTATAGCCGGGTCCCAGGACGAGCAGTACTTC
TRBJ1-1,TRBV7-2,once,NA,CASSLSPGRVEAFF,TGTGCCAGCAGCTTAAGCCCAGGTCGAGTTGAAGCTTTCTTT
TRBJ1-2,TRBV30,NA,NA,CAWSVHGAYGYTF,TGTGCCTGGAGTGTACACGGGGCCTACGGCTACACCTTC
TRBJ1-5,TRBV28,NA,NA,CASSPMFLNKQLFGNQPQHF,TGTGCCAGCAGTCCTATGTTCCTAAATAAGCAGTTATTCGGCAATCAGCCCCAGCATTTT
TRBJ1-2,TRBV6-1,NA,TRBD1,CASSVGQGNYGYTF,TGTGCCAGCAGTGTGGGACAGGGAAACTATGGCTACACCTTC
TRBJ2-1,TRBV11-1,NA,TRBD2,CASSPTSGRALYNEQFF,TGTGCCAGCAGCCCTACTAGCGGGAGGGCCTTATACAATGAGCAGTTCTTC
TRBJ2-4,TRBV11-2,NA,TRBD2,CASSPTGGKNIQYF,TGTGCCAGCAGCCCCACGGGGGGGAAAAACATTCAGTACTTC
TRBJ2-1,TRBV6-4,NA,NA,CASSDSTRAGGSYNEQFF,TGTGCCAGCAGTGACTCGACGCGAGCGGGCGGGTCCTACAATGAGCAGTTCTTC
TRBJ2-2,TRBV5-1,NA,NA,CASSLAGGQLGGELFF,TGCGCCAGCAGCTTGGCCGGAGGCCAGTTGGGCGGGGAGCTGTTTTTT
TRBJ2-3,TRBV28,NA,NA,CASSSSRGADTQYF,TGTGCCAGCAGTTCCTCACGGGGCGCAGATACGCAGTATTTT
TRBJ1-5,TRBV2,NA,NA,CASSDLAKLGNQPQHF,TGTGCCAGCAGTGATTTGGCCAAGCTGGGCAATCAGCCCCAGCATTTT